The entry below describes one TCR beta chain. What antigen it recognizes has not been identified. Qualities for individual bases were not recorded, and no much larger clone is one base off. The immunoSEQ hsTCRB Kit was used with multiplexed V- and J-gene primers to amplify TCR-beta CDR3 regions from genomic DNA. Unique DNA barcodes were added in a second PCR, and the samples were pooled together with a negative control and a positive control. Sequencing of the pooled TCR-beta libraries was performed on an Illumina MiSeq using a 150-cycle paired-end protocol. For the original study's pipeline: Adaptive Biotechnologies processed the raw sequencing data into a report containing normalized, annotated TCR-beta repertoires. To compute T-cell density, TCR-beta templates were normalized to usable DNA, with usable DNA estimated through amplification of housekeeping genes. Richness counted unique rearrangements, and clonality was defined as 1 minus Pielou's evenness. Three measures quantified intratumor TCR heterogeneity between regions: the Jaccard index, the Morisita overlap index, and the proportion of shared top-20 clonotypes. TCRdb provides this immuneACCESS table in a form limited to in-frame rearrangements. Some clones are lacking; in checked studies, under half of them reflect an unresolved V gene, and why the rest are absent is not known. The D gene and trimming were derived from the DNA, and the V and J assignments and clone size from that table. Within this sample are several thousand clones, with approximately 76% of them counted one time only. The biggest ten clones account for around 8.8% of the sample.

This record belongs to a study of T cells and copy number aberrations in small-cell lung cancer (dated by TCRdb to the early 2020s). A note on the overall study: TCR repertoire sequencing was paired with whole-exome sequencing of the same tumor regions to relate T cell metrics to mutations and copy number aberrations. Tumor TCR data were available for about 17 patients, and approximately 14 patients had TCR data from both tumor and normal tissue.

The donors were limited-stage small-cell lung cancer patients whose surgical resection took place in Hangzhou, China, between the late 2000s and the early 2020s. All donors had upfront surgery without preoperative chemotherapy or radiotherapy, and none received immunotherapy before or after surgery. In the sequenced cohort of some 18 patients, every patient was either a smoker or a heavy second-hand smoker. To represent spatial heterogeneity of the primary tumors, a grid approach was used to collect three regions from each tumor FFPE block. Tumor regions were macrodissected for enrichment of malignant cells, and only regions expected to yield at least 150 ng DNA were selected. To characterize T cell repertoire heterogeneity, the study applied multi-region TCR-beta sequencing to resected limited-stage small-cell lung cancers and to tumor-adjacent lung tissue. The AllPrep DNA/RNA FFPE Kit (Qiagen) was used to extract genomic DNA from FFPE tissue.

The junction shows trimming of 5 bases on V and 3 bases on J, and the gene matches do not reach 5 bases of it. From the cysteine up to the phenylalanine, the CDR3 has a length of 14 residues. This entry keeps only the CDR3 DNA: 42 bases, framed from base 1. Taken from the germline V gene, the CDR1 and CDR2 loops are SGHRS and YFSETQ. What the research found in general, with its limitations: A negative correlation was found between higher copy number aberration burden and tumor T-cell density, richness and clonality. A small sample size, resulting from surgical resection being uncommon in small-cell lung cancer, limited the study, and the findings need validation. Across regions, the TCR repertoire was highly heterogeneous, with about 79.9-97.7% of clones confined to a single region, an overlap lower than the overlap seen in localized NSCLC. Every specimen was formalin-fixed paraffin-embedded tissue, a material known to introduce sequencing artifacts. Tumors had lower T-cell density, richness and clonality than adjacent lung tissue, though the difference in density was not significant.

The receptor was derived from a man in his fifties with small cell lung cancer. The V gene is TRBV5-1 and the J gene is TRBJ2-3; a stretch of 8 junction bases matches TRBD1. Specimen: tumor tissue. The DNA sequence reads TGCGCCAGCAGGCCGCAGGGGGCTACAGATACGCAGTATTTT. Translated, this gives CASRPQGATDTQYF. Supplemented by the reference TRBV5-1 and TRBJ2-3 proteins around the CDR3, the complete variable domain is KAGVTQTPRYLIKTRGQQVTLSCSPISGHRSVSWYQQTPGQGLQFLFEYFSETQRNKGNFPGRFSGRQFSNSRSEMNVSTLELGDSALYLCASRPQGATDTQYFGPGTRLTVL.